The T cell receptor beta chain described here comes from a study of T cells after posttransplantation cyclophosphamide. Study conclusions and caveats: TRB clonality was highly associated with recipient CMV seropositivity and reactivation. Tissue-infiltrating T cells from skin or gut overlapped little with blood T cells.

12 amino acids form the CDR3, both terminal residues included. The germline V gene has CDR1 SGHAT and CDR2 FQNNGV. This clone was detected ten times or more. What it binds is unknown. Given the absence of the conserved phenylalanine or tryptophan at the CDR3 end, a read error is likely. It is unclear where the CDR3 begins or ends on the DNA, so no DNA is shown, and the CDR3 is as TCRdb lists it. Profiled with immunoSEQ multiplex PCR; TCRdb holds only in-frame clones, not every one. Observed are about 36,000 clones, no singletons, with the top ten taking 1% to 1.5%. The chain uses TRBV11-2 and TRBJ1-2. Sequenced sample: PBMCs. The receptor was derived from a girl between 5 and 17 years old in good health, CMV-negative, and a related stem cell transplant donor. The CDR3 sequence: CASSHPFVQTRS.